The entry that follows covers one T cell receptor (beta chain) sequence. V lost 4 bases and J 5 bases, leaving 12 bases between the germline ends. Germline V lookup: CDR1 KGHSH, CDR2 LQKENI. There are 14 residues in the CDR3. The assay was immunoSEQ multiplex PCR, and TCRdb's table has in-frame clones only and misses some. The sample lists under 300,000 clones; around 89% were seen once. Participants had their cohort set by participant-reported clinical history. The data were obtained in a study of blood T cell repertoires in COVID-19. Sequencing was performed on PBMCs or T cells enriched from blood (not recorded which). This chain connects TRBV18 to TRBJ1-5, with D unresolved. This TCR was recovered from a man aged 35-49 years who had recovered from COVID-19. Here the CDR3 reads CASSREERDQPQHF. CDR3 nucleotide sequence: TGTGCCAGCTCACGCGAGGAGAGGGATCAGCCCCAGCATTTT. Filled out from reference TRBV18 and TRBJ1-5, the complete variable domain reads NAGVMQNPRHLVRRRGQEARLRCSPMKGHSHVYWYRQLPEEGLKFMVYLQKENIIDESGMPKERFSAEFPKEGPSILRIQQVVRGDSAAYFCASSREERDQPQHFGDGTRLSIL.